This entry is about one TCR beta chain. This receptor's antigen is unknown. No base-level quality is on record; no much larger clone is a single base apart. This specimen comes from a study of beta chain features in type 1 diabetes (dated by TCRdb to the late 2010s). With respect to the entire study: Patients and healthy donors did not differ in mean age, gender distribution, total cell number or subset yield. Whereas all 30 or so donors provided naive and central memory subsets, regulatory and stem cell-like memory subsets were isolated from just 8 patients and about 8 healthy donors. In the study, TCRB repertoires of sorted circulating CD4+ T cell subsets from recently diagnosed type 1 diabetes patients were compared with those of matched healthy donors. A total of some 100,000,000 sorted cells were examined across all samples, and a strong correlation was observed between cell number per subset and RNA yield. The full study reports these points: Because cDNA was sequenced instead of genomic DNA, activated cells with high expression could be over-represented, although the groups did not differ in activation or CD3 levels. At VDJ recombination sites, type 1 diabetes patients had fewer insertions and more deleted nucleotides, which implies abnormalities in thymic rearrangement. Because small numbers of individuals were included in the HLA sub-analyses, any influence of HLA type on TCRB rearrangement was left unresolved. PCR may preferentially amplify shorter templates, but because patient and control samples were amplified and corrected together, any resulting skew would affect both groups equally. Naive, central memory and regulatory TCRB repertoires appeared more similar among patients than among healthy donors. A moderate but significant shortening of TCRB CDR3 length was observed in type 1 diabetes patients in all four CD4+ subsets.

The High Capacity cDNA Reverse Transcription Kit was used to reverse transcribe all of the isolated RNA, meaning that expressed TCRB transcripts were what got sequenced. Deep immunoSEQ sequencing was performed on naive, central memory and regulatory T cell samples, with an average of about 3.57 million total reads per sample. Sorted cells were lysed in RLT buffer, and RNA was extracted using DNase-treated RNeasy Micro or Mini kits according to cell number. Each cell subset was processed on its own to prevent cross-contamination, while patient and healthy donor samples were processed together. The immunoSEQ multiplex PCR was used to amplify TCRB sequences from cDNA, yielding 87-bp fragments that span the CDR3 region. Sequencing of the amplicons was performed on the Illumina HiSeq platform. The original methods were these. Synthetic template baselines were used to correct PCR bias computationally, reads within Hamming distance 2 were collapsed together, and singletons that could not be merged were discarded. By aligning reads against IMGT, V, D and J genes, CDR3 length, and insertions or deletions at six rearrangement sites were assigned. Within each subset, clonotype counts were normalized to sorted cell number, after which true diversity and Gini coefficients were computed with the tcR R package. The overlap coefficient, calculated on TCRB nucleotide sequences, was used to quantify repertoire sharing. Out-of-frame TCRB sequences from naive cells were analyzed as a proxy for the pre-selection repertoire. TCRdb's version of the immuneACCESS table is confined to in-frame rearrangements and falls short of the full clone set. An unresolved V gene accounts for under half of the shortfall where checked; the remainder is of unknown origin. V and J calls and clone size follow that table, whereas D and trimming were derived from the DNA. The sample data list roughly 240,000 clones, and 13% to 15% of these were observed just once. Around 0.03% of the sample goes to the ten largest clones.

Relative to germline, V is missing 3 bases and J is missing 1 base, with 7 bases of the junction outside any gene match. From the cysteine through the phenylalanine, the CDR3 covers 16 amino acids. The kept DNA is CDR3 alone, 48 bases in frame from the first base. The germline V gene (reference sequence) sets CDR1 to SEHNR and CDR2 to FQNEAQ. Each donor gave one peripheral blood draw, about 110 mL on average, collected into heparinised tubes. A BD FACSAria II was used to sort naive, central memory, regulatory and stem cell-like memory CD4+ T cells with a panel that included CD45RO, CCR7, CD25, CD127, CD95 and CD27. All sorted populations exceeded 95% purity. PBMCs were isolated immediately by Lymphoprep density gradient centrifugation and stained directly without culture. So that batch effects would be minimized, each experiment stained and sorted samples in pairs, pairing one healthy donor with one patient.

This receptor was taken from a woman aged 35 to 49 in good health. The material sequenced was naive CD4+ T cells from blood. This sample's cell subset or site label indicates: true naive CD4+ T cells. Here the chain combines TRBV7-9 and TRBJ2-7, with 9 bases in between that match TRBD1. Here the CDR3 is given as CASSFDPGQGSYEQYF. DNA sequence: TGTGCCAGCAGCTTCGACCCGGGACAGGGATCCTACGAGCAGTACTTC.